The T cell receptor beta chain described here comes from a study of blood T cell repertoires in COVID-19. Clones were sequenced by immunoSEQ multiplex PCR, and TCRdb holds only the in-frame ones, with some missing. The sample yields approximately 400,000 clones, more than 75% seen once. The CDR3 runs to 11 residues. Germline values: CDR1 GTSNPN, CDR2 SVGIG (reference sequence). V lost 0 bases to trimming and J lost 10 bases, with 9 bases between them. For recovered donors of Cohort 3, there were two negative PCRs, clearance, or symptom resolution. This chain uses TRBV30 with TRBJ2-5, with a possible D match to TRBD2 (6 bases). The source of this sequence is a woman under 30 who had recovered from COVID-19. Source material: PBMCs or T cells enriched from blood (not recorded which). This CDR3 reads CAWSVGGIQYF. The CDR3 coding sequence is TGTGCCTGGAGTGTGGGGGGTATCCAGTACTTC.